The next 3 T cell receptor beta chains were all read from a single sample in a study of blood T cell repertoires in COVID-19. Produced via immunoSEQ multiplex PCR; TCRdb's table is partial and in-frame only. Counted here are fewer than 250,000 clones, around four fifths occurring once; the ten biggest clones make up approximately 4.5%. The sample was peripheral blood. These TCRs come from a woman between 70 and 85 years old with acute or convalescent COVID-19.

The chain employs TRBV11-3 and TRBJ2-3, with 8 bases that match TRBD2. Germline V gives CDR1 SGHNT, CDR2 YENEEA. V shed 1 base and J 6 bases; nucleotides not matched to a gene: 12. This CDR3 contains 17 residues. The CDR3 spells CASSLGRLAGGRDTQYF. For the CDR3, the DNA is TGTGCCAGCAGCTTAGGCCGCCTGGCGGGGGGTCGGGATACGCAGTATTTT.

The chain is built from TRBV5-1 and TRBJ1-3, with D possibly matching TRBD1 (6 bases). In germline, CDR1 is SGHRS, CDR2 YFSETQ. V was cut by 4 bases and J by 2 bases, with 10 bases left in between. The CDR3 covers 14 residues. CDR3 DNA: TGCGCCAGCAGCATAGGACAGCCTGGAAACACCATATATTTT. Its protein is CASSIGQPGNTIYF.

This chain links TRBV5-4 with TRBJ2-1; TRBD2 is a possible D gene (6 bases). The length of the CDR3 is 15 residues. V was trimmed by 3 bases and J by 4 bases, leaving 14 bases between them. From germline, CDR1 is SGHNT and CDR2 YYREEE (reference sequence). This chain's CDR3 is CASSSGGAGYNEQFF. The CDR3, as DNA: TGTGCCAGCAGCTCCGGAGGAGCGGGTTACAATGAGCAGTTCTTC.